This TCR beta chain stems from a study of blood T cell repertoires in COVID-19. Turning to the study itself: Samples taken during acute and convalescent COVID-19 were collected in the United States, Italy and Spain. Sources were T cells, B-cell-depleted T cells, or PBMCs; the material itself was cDNA or gDNA.

Those enrolled in Seattle joined during active infection and were followed longitudinally afterward. In the authors' methods: Reference gene primers were amplified, and this amplification served to estimate nucleated cell counts. Profiled with immunoSEQ multiplex PCR; TCRdb holds only in-frame clones, not every one. V and J calls plus clone size are reproduced from that table; the DNA served to infer D and trimming. The sample holds around 150,000 clones, roughly 84% seen once. In germline, CDR1 is MGHRA, CDR2 YSYEKL. With V trimmed by 0 bases and J by 4 bases, 3 bases remained unmatched. This CDR3 comprises 16 residues.

The chain employs TRBV4-1 and TRBJ2-1; TRBD2 matches at 10 bases. This receptor was obtained from a man under 40 with COVID-19, enrolled during active disease. Sequenced sample: peripheral blood. The CDR3 here is CASSQDASGSYNEQFF. CDR3 in DNA: TGCGCCAGCAGCCAAGATGCTAGCGGGAGTTACAATGAGCAGTTCTTC.